This T cell receptor beta chain originates from a study of control samples from healthy donors and cancer patients. Clones were sequenced by immunoSEQ multiplex PCR, and TCRdb holds only the in-frame ones, with some missing. The table shows tens of thousands of clones, with 85% to 95% occurring only once. The sample comprised blood. This receptor was obtained from a man in his thirties or forties in good health.

The CDR3 DNA follows: TGTGCCAGCAGCTTACTCGGTGGGGTCCTCGCTAACTATGGCTACACCTTC. Translating gives CASSLLGGVLANYGYTF. This chain links TRBV11-3 with TRBJ1-2; D unclear. With 2 bases removed from V and 0 bases from J, the gap between germline ends came to 16 bases. The CDR3 spans 17 residues. Germline loops: CDR1 SGHNT, CDR2 YENEEA.